Shown below are 6 T cell receptor beta chains from a single sample sequenced in a study of T cell repertoires in cytomegalovirus infection. TCRdb analysed the reads with MiXCR anew, one entry per CDR3 protein. The table records 300,000 to 400,000 distinct CDR3 sequences, 15% to 20% of them present only once. The specimen sequenced was PBMCs. The receptors shown here come from a human donor in good health (CMV status not recorded). Some clones in this sample may be carry-over from other donors' samples.

This clonotype was seen at least ten times. V gene TRBV7-2 combines with J gene TRBJ2-1; TRBD2 might be the D (7 bases). Per germline, CDR1 SGHTA and CDR2 FQGNSA. V was trimmed by 4 bases and J by 10 bases, leaving 20 bases between them. The length of the CDR3 is 15 residues. The CDR3: CASSSLGGALGEQFF. CDR3 sequence (DNA): TGTGCCAGCAGCTCCTTAGGGGGGGCCTTAGGGGAGCAGTTCTTC.

J is TRBJ2-2 and V is TRBV20-1, with a possible D match to TRBD2 (6 bases). The germline V and J ends were trimmed by 0 bases and 3 bases, with 11 bases remaining between them. The germline gives CDR1 DFQATT, CDR2 SNEGSKA (reference sequence). CDR3 length: 15 residues. This CDR3 reads CSARDAGSDTGELFF. The CDR3 region has the DNA TGCAGTGCTAGAGATGCGGGATCGGACACCGGGGAGCTGTTTTTT.

V and J are TRBV7-2 and TRBJ2-1; D unresolved. The germline V gene encodes CDR1 SGHTA and CDR2 FQGNSA. Trimming shortened V by 2 bases and J by 4 bases, and 15 bases separated the two germline ends. The CDR3 has 16 residues. CDR3 residues: CASSLSYQRFYNEQFF. The CDR3 DNA reads TGTGCCAGCAGCTTAAGTTACCAAAGATTTTACAATGAGCAGTTCTTC.

This clonotype has a count of ten or more. The genes are TRBV7-2 and TRBJ1-1, with D possibly matching TRBD1 (5 bases). CDR1 and CDR2 (germline): SGHTA, FQGNSA. The CDR3 contains 16 residues. Between the trimmed V and J ends, which lost 2 bases and 4 bases, there was a span of 17 bases. The CDR3 sequence: CASSLNGVQGRTEAFF. The CDR3 region has the DNA TGTGCCAGCAGCTTAAATGGAGTGCAGGGTCGCACTGAAGCTTTCTTT.

Worth noting for this clonotype: This may stem from a read error, because a much larger clone lies one nucleotide away. The V and J genes are TRBV28 and TRBJ1-2; 9 bases are shared with TRBD1. Trimming at V came to 4 bases and at J to 5 bases, leaving 8 bases not matched to a gene. Germline lookup yields CDR1 MDHEN and CDR2 SYDVKM. The CDR3 contains 15 residues. The CDR3 loop reads CASSSVGTGQYGYTF. CDR3 bases: TGTGCCAGCAGTTCAGTGGGGACAGGGCAATATGGCTACACCTTC.

This rearrangement joins TRBV11-1 to TRBJ2-7, with D perhaps matching TRBD1 (5 bases). CDR3 length: 15 residues. Germline V gene sequence: CDR1 SGHAT, CDR2 FQDESV (reference sequence). Trimming removed 2 bases at V and 2 bases at J, with 13 bases between. CDR3 in amino acids: CASSLKQGRTYEQYF. CDR3 in DNA: TGTGCCAGCAGCTTAAAGCAGGGTCGGACCTACGAGCAGTACTTC.